The TCR beta chain under discussion was sequenced for a study of glioma-infiltrating T cells after dendritic cell vaccination. This clone was counted only a few times. Germline CDR1 and CDR2: SGHRS and YFSETQ. The CDR3 is 14 residues long. The junction had 6 bases not matched to a gene; V was cut back by 4 bases and J by 8 bases. Clones were read by immunoSEQ multiplex PCR, and TCRdb kept only the in-frame ones, dropping some. The sample shows nearly 85,000 clones, over 85% of them seen only once. The TCR sequence derives from a human donor with glioblastoma. The chain links TRBV5-1 to TRBJ1-4, with 9 bases fitting TRBD1. This specimen consisted of blood, obtained before dendritic cell vaccination. The CDR3 bases are TGCGCCAGCAGCCACCGGGACAGGGACGAAAAACTGTTTTTT. Translation: CASSHRDRDEKLFF.